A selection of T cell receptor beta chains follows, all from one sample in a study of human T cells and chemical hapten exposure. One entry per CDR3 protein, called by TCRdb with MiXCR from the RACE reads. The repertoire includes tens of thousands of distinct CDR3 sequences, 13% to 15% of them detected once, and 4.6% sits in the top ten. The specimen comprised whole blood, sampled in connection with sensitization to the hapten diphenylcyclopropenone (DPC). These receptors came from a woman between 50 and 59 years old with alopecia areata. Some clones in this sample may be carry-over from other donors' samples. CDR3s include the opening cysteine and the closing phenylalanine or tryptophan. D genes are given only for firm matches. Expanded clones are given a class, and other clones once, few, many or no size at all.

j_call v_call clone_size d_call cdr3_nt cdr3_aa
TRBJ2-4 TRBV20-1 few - TGCAGTGCTAGAGTCGCAGGGAAGGACATTCAGTACTTC CSARVAGKDIQYF
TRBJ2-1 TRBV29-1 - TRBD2 TGCAGCGTTGAGGTAGCGGGCTACAATGAGCAGTTCTTC CSVEVAGYNEQFF
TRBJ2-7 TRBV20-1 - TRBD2 TGCAGTGCTATCCTAGCGGTTGACTACGAGCAGTACTTC CSAILAVDYEQYF
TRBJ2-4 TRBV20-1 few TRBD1 TGCAGTGCTAGAAGGCTGGGACAGGGGCAGGACATTCAGTACTTC CSARRLGQGQDIQYF
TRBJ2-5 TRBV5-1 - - TGCGCCAGCAGCGTGTACGAGTACCAAGAGACCCAGTACTTC CASSVYEYQETQYF
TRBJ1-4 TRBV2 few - TGTGCCAGCAGGAGGGGCGCAACTAATGAAAAACTGTTTTTT CASRRGATNEKLFF
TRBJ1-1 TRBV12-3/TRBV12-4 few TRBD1 TGTGCCAGCAGTTCCGGGACAGGGGGCGGAAAGGCTTTCTTT CASSSGTGGGKAFF
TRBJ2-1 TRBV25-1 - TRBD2 TGTGCCAGCAGTGGCCGTACTAGCGGGCGGGGCCATGAGCAGTTCTTC CASSGRTSGRGHEQFF
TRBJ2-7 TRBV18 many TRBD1 TGTGCCAGCTCACCCGCCGGGACAGGGGGACCCTACGAGCAGTACTTC CASSPAGTGGPYEQYF
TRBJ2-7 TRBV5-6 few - TGTGCCAGCAGCTTTTCAGGGGGGCACGAGCAGTACTTC CASSFSGGHEQYF
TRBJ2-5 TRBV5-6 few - TGTGCCAGCAGCCCCGAGGGGACTGCCGGAGAGACCCAGTACTTC CASSPEGTAGETQYF
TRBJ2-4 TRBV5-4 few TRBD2 TGTGCCAGCAGCCCCGCCGGGGGGGCGGACGCCAAAAACATTCAGTACTTC CASSPAGGADAKNIQYF
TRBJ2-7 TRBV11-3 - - TGTGCCAGCAGGGCGACAGGAGAAGAGAAGCAGTACTTC CASRATGEEKQYF